This record looks at one T cell receptor (beta chain) sequence and its context. The sample originates from a study of blood T cell repertoires in COVID-19. About the study: Spain, Italy and the United States supplied samples that represented acute and convalescent COVID-19. T cells, B-cell-depleted T cells, or PBMCs provided the cDNA or gDNA that served as material.

Per the original data handling: Amplifying reference gene primers gave estimates of nucleated cell counts. Sequencing used immunoSEQ multiplex PCR; TCRdb keeps in-frame clones, though not all of them. V, J and clone size are taken as reported in that table, and D and trimming were inferred from the DNA itself. The table lists about 360,000 clones, more than 85% of them singletons. V was cut by 0 bases and J by 8 bases, with 13 bases left in between. Per the germline V gene, CDR1 is LNHDA and CDR2 is SQIVND (reference sequence). This CDR3 contains 15 residues. The specimen sequenced was peripheral blood. This rearrangement joins TRBV19 to TRBJ1-4; D is possibly TRBD1 (6 bases). This TCR was sampled from a human donor in a cohort sampled during active COVID-19. CDR3: CASSIDAGDREKLFF. CDR3 DNA sequence: TGTGCCAGTAGTATAGATGCAGGGGATCGAGAAAAACTGTTTTTT.